Listed here is a single TCR beta chain. Its antigen remains undetermined. Base qualities are not at hand, and no much larger clone is one base apart. Patients with a history of autoimmune disease or receiving systemic immunosuppression were excluded from the trial. Peripheral blood for TCR sequencing was drawn from every dose cohort at baseline, at cycle 4 day 1 and at cycle 7 day 1. Samples came from an open-label, multicenter, first-in-human phase I dose-escalation trial of ivuxolimab. Adults with locally advanced or metastatic melanoma, renal cell, hepatocellular, or head and neck squamous cell carcinoma were enrolled in the trial. Before TCR sequencing, CD4+ and CD8+ T cells were separately sorted from peripheral blood. V is reduced by 4 bases and J by 2 bases, leaving a spacing of 13 bases between them. Based on the germline V gene (reference sequence), the CDR1 and CDR2 sequences are GTSNPN and SVGIG. The cysteine opens and the phenylalanine closes a CDR3 of 14 amino acids. Of the read, only the CDR3 DNA is kept; its 42 bases are in frame from base 1.

These data are taken from a study of OX40 agonist ivuxolimab in advanced cancers. For the wider study: Ivuxolimab was a fully human IgG2 agonistic monoclonal antibody targeting the costimulatory receptor OX40 (CD134). The monotherapy dose-escalation portion (N ≈ 56 patients) of the phase I ivuxolimab trial is reported in the paper. The point of sequencing TCRbeta in the periphery was to test whether ivuxolimab changed TCR sequence diversity and drove clonal T-cell expansion. Of the 52 patients in dose escalation, 19 had hepatocellular carcinoma, around 15 had melanoma, 9 had renal cell carcinoma and 9 had head and neck cancer. Patients were allowed to have had prior anti-PD-1, anti-PD-L1 or anti-CTLA-4 therapy, and 30% to 40% of the dose-escalation patients had been treated with checkpoint inhibitors. Partial responses occurred in three dose-escalation patients, of whom one had hepatocellular carcinoma and two had cutaneous melanoma. Intravenous ivuxolimab was administered to patients every 2 weeks at six dose levels: 0.01, 0.1, 0.3, 1.5, 3 and 10 mg/kg. A male proportion of around 83% and a mean age of 60 years, ranging from 23 to 79, were recorded for the dose-escalation cohort.

Genomic DNA was isolated from the sorted cells so that the TCRbeta CDR3 region could be sequenced. TCRbeta CDR3 regions were sequenced using the immunoSEQ Assay. TCRdb took this table from immuneACCESS and kept in-frame rearrangements with V and J called. Such tables lack part of the clones; where checked against another copy, unresolved V genes explain under half of the gap, and the rest is unexplained. This sample comprises tens of thousands of clones, more than 70% of them detected only once. The top ten clones comprise around 2.3% of the sample. Findings and caveats that apply to the study as a whole: In the 0.1-3.0 mg/kg groups, partial responders were among the patients with the lowest normalized peripheral clonal expansion, particularly in CD8+ T cells. The antigen specificity of the peripheral T cells that underwent clonal expansion was not determined. Low levels of normalized T-cell clonal expansion were also seen in some patients who did not respond. After ivuxolimab, expanded clones were on average more numerous among CD8+ T cells than among CD4+ T cells. At doses of 0.1 to 3.0 mg/kg, clonal expansion of both CD4+ and CD8+ blood T cells was observed from baseline to week 6.

This TCR came from an adult with an advanced solid tumor such as melanoma, head and neck, liver or kidney cancer. Here the chain combines TRBV30 and TRBJ2-3, with TRBD1 as a weak D call on 5 bases. The sample consisted of CD4+ or CD8+ T cells sorted from blood, taken in a trial of the OX40 agonist ivuxolimab. The sequence in DNA is TGTGCCTGGAAAGGCGACAGCTTCACAGATACGCAGTATTTT. This codes for CAWKGDSFTDTQYF.